The clone carrying this TCR beta chain was counted a few times. The length of the CDR3 is 14 residues. Germline V gene sequence: CDR1 SEHNR, CDR2 FQNEAQ (reference sequence). V shed 5 bases and J shed 2 bases, with 13 bases lying between them. Authors' data handling: Counts of nucleated cells, estimated from reference gene primer amplification, were obtained. Sequencing was performed with immunoSEQ multiplex PCR; in TCRdb, only in-frame clones are kept and a portion is missing. The V and J calls and clone size come from that table; D and trimming were worked out from the DNA. This repertoire shows 170,000 or so clones, just over 85% found once; its top ten account for roughly 7%. This sample was taken from a study of blood T cell repertoires in COVID-19. Study-wide context: Acute and convalescent COVID-19 samples came from the United States, Italy and Spain. The analysed material was cDNA or gDNA that came from T cells, B-cell-depleted T cells, or PBMCs.

This clonotype was sampled from a man aged 50 to 60 with active or convalescent COVID-19. The chain combines TRBV7-9 with TRBJ2-7, with D perhaps matching TRBD2 (6 bases). The sequencing input was peripheral blood. CDR3 sequence reads: CASSPAGKTYEQYF. CDR3 nucleotide sequence: TGTGCCAGCAGCCCGGCGGGGAAAACCTACGAGCAGTACTTC.